What follows describes a single TCR beta chain. Its antigen is unknown. This sample is drawn from a study of a mutant IDH1 vaccine in newly diagnosed glioma. Looking at the study overall: The treated population exhibited a male proportion of around 62%, a female proportion of about 38%, and a mean age of about 40 years. Beforehand, treatment had been radiotherapy, temozolomide, or both; the majority received both. Study results and caveats: Pseudoprogression appears to have had no connection to changes in top peripheral T cell clonotypes.

Per the germline V gene, CDR1 is SGHDT and CDR2 is YYEEEE. This CDR3 comprises 15 residues. With 4 bases removed from V and 7 bases from J, the gap between germline ends came to 18 bases. The time point here: baseline, week 1 (first vaccination visit). Treatment indicated: pre-vaccination baseline after standard-of-care therapy. In every donor, the tumor was a new WHO grade 3 or 4 IDH1-mutant, ATRX-lost astrocytoma. Clones were sequenced by immunoSEQ multiplex PCR, and TCRdb holds only the in-frame ones, with some missing. The data show approximately 52,000 clones, around 80% seen once. The sequence came from a woman in her forties with glioma. The chain uses TRBV5-6 and TRBJ2-1; weak D call: TRBD1 (7 bases). Sequenced material: PBMCs, taken from a glioma patient treated with radiotherapy, temozolomide or both. The CDR3 sequence: CASSLPGGGGNEQFF. The CDR3 region has the DNA TGTGCCAGCAGCCTCCCAGGGGGAGGAGGGAATGAGCAGTTCTTC.